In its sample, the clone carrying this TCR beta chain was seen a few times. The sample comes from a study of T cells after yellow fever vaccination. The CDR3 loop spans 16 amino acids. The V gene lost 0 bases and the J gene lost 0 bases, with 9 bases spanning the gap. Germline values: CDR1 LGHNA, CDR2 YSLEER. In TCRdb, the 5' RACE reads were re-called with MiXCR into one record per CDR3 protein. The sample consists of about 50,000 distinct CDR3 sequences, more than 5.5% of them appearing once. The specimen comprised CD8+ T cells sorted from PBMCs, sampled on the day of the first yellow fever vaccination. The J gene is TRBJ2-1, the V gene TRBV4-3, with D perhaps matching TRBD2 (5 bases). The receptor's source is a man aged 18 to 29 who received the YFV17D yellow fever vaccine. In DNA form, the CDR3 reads TGCGCCAGCAGCCAAGACCGGGGTAGCTCCTACAATGAGCAGTTCTTC. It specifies CASSQDRGSSYNEQFF.